These 27 T cell receptor beta chains were sequenced from one sample in a study of memory CD8 T cells in hepatitis C reinfection. The sample's time point: pre-reinfection, 55 to 20 weeks before reinfection detection. The sorted cells went straight to TCR sequencing with no prior in vitro expansion. The table came from immunoSEQ multiplex PCR; TCRdb's copy has only in-frame clones and leaves some out. The repertoire holds over 50,000 clones, with approximately 89% as singletons. The material sequenced was naive CD8+ T cells sorted from blood. The receptors shown here come from a man aged 18 to 30 with hepatitis C virus infection.

The chain uses TRBV28 and TRBJ1-5, with 8 bases aligning to TRBD1. V dropped 1 base and J dropped 6; count of bases not matched to a gene: 11. This CDR3 is 17 amino acids long. CDR1 MDHEN and CDR2 SYDVKM come from the germline V gene. The DNA for the CDR3 is TGTGCCAGCAGTTTATACACCCCGACAGGGGTACCTCAGCCCCAGCATTTT. Translating gives CASSLYTPTGVPQPQHF. Combining the CDR3 with reference TRBV28 and TRBJ1-5 gives the whole variable domain DVKVTQSSRYLVKRTGEKVFLECVQDMDHENMFWYRQDPGLGLRLIYFSYDVKMKEKGDIPEGYSVSREKKERFSLILESASTNQTSMYLCASSLYTPTGVPQPQHFGDGTRLSIL.

The V gene is TRBV7-6, the J gene TRBJ2-5; 7 positions match TRBD1. The CDR3 consists of 16 residues. Germline-derived CDR1 and CDR2 are SGHVS and FNYEAQ. The V and J ends lost 0 bases and 9 bases, in that order; junction bases with no gene match: 13. The CDR3 DNA is TGTGCCAGCAGCTTAGCAGTTCCAGGGGGTTACGAGGCCCAGTACTTC. This encodes CASSLAVPGGYEAQYF.

This clone was picked up a small number of times. The chain employs TRBV7-9 and TRBJ1-1, with a weak D call TRBD1 (6 bases). The V gene's germline CDR1 is SEHNR and CDR2 FQNEAQ (reference sequence). V was cut by 3 bases and J by 0 bases, with 8 bases left in between. The CDR3 is 14 residues long. CDR3 sequence: CASSLDSMNTEAFF. CDR3 DNA: TGTGCCAGCAGCTTGGACAGTATGAACACTGAAGCTTTCTTT.

This chain uses TRBV6-5 with TRBJ2-1, with 12 bases aligning to TRBD2. Trimming took 8 bases from V and 8 from J; bases not matched to a gene: 10. Germline CDR1 reads MNHEY; CDR2 reads SVGAGI. CDR3 size: 15 residues. CDR3 loop: CASGPGLAGGDEQFF. The CDR3 nucleotides are TGTGCCAGCGGACCAGGGCTAGCGGGGGGGGATGAGCAGTTCTTC.

This clone appeared a few times. This chain's CDR3 is CASSMRDGQTLGVQYV. DNA of the CDR3: TGTGCCAGCAGCATGCGGGACGGCCAAACCCTCGGTGTGCAGTACGTC. The chain couples TRBV5-5 to TRBJ2-7, with a tentative D call TRBD2 (6 bases). V lost 4 bases and J 9 bases, leaving 26 bases between the germline ends. Germline assignment: CDR1 SGHKS and CDR2 YYEKEE (reference sequence). This CDR3 has 16 amino acids.

With respect to this clone: Other DNA sequences in this sample translate to the same CDR3. In nucleotides, the CDR3 is TGTGCCAGCAGTTACGGACAGGGCGCCGGGGAGCTGTTTTTT. This translates into CASSYGQGAGELFF. This rearrangement joins TRBV6-5 to TRBJ2-2, with 8 bases that match TRBD1. The germline gives CDR1 MNHEY, CDR2 SVGAGI. The CDR3 length is 14 residues. J lost 6 bases, V lost 2 bases, and 2 bases had no gene match.

A single count supports this clone. This chain links TRBV19 with TRBJ1-6; the D gene is possibly TRBD1 (5 bases). The CDR3 is made up of 14 amino acids. V was clipped by 2 bases and J by 9 bases, with 11 bases between them. From germline, CDR1 is LNHDA and CDR2 SQIVND (reference sequence). This CDR3 is CASSIQGTTSPLHF. In DNA, the CDR3 is TGTGCCAGTAGTATACAGGGTACCACTTCACCCCTCCACTTT.

The V and J genes are TRBV5-4 and TRBJ2-7, with 8 bases aligning to TRBD1. Germline loops: CDR1 SGHNT, CDR2 YYREEE (reference sequence). V shed 0 bases, J shed 2 bases, and the junction held 10 bases outside the gene matches. The CDR3 is 17 amino acids. Written as DNA, the CDR3 is TGTGCCAGCAGCTTGGGCCGGAGGGACAGGTCCACCTACGAGCAGTACTTC. It is translated as CASSLGRRDRSTYEQYF. Together with reference TRBV5-4 and TRBJ2-7, the CDR3 gives the full variable domain: ETGVTQSPTHLIKTRGQQVTLRCSSQSGHNTVSWYQQALGQGPQFIFQYYREEENGRGNFPPRFSGLQFPNYSSELNVNALELDDSALYLCASSLGRRDRSTYEQYFGPGTRLTVT.

The rearrangement joins TRBV5-8 to TRBJ2-7, with 10 bases fitting TRBD1. From germline, CDR1 is SGHTS and CDR2 YDEGEE. This CDR3 spans 14 amino acids. Trimming removed 6 bases from V and 3 bases from J; junction bases left unmatched: 6. DNA of the CDR3: TGTGCCAGCACCCCCGGACAGGGGGTCTACGAGCAGTACTTC. Translating gives CASTPGQGVYEQYF.

The J gene is TRBJ2-5, the V gene TRBV6-1; TRBD1 matches at 8 bases. This CDR3 comprises 14 residues. V shed 3 bases and J 4 bases; nucleotides not matched to a gene: 4. CDR1 is MNHNS and CDR2 is SASEGT in the germline V gene. The CDR3 loop is CASSDGQGRETQYF. The CDR3 DNA is TGTGCCAGCAGTGATGGACAGGGACGAGAGACCCAGTACTTC.

The chain links TRBV27 to TRBJ2-1; the match to TRBD1 covers 9 bases. After removal of 7 bases from V and 7 bases from J, the junction contained 14 bases not matched to a gene. The CDR3 spans 16 residues. Germline V CDR1 and CDR2: MNHEY, SMNVEV (reference sequence). CDR3: CASTLHLGDRVNEQFF. The CDR3, as DNA: TGTGCCAGCACTCTCCACCTTGGGGACAGGGTAAATGAGCAGTTCTTC.

The genes are TRBV19 and TRBJ2-5; perhaps TRBD2 as D (6 bases). The V end lost 3 bases, the J end lost 11 bases, and 19 bases lay between the germline ends. Germline V gene sequence: CDR1 LNHDA, CDR2 SQIVND (reference sequence). The CDR3 sequence is 14 residues long. CDR3 in amino acids: CASSIVPGVGEQYF. As DNA, the CDR3 is TGTGCCAGTAGTATTGTCCCGGGAGTCGGAGAGCAGTACTTC.

The chain couples TRBV27 to TRBJ2-2, with D possibly matching TRBD1 (6 bases). The germline V gene has CDR1 MNHEY and CDR2 SMNVEV (reference sequence). The CDR3 has 14 residues. The ends were cut back, 2 bases at V and 6 bases at J, with 10 bases in the middle. The CDR3 here is CASSLLTGSGELFF. The CDR3 DNA reads TGTGCCAGCAGTTTACTTACAGGGTCCGGGGAGCTGTTTTTT.

This sequence joins TRBV9 and TRBJ2-3, with TRBD2 matching 9 bases. CDR3 size: 17 residues. Germline V CDR1 and CDR2: SGDLS, YYNGEE. J lost 4 bases, V lost 6 bases, and 15 bases had no gene match. CDR3 bases: TGTGCCAGCACTGAGGGAATAGCGGGGGAGATACCAGATACGCAGTATTTT. Amino acid sequence: CASTEGIAGEIPDTQYF.

In this sample, this clone turned up a few times. This rearrangement joins TRBV5-1 to TRBJ2-7; D is perhaps TRBD1 (6 bases). With 0 bases removed from V and 1 base from J, the gap between germline ends came to 11 bases. Germline V gives CDR1 SGHRS, CDR2 YFSETQ. This CDR3 is 15 amino acids long. This chain's CDR3 is CASSLGTDISYEQYV. The CDR3 DNA is TGCGCCAGCAGCTTGGGGACAGACATATCCTACGAGCAGTACGTC.

This chain uses TRBV27 with TRBJ1-3; D is ambiguous. The CDR3 is made up of 14 amino acids. Germline V gene lookup returns CDR1 MNHEY and CDR2 SMNVEV (reference sequence). Trimming cost V 3 bases and J 4 bases, with 10 bases left between them. CDR3 DNA sequence: TGTGCCAGCAGTTTCGGAGGGTCCGGAAACACCATATATTTT. This gives the protein CASSFGGSGNTIYF.

J is TRBJ2-1 and V is TRBV11-2; 10 nucleotides agree with TRBD1. CDR1 SGHAT and CDR2 FQNNGV come from the germline V gene. This CDR3 comprises 15 residues. Trimming took 4 bases from V and 8 from J; bases not matched to a gene: 8. CDR3 amino acids: CASSSTGGTGDEQFF. The CDR3 nucleotides are TGTGCCAGCAGCTCGACAGGGGGCACTGGCGATGAGCAGTTCTTC.

This clone was recorded a few times. The chain uses TRBV4-1 and TRBJ2-2; tentative D call: TRBD2 (7 bases). CDR1 MGHRA and CDR2 YSYEKL come from the germline V gene. The length of the CDR3 is 15 residues. With 2 bases removed from V and 7 bases from J, the gap between germline ends came to 14 bases. CDR3 sequence reads: CASSQRGGEVGELFF. CDR3 coding DNA: TGCGCCAGCAGCCAAAGGGGGGGAGAGGTCGGGGAGCTGTTTTTT.

V and J are TRBV9 and TRBJ2-2, with TRBD1 matching 7 bases. The CDR3 extends over 19 amino acids. V gave up 4 bases and J gave up 1 base; unmatched junction bases: 16. Germline loops: CDR1 SGDLS, CDR2 YYNGEE. The CDR3 DNA reads TGTGCCAGCAGCCTCCCCGTGGGGACAGTCATCTTGAACACCGGGGAGCTGTTTTTT. Its protein product is CASSLPVGTVILNTGELFF.

This chain connects TRBV6-1 to TRBJ1-3; no clear D gene. Germline CDR1 MNHNS, CDR2 SASEGT. The V end lost 5 bases, the J end lost 0 bases, and 11 bases lay between the germline ends. This CDR3 spans 15 amino acids. The CDR3: CASSPGIFSGNTIYF. In DNA, the CDR3 is TGTGCCAGCAGTCCCGGGATTTTCTCTGGAAACACCATATATTTT.

The count of this clone is one. This chain connects TRBV6-6 to TRBJ1-1; D is ambiguous. The CDR3 has 13 amino acids. CDR1 MNHNY and CDR2 SVGAGI come from the germline V gene (reference sequence). Deletions cut 2 bases from V and 5 bases from J, with 9 bases between. The CDR3: CASSYVGGTEAFF. CDR3 in DNA: TGTGCCAGCAGTTACGTCGGAGGAACTGAAGCTTTCTTT.

CDR3 coding DNA: TGTGCCAGCAGCGTCGCGGACAGCCCCTCTGGAAACACCATATATTTT. Protein: CASSVADSPSGNTIYF. The V call is TRBV11-2, the J call TRBJ1-3; D might be TRBD1 (6 bases). Looked up from germline, CDR1 is SGHAT and CDR2 is FQNNGV. V lost 5 bases to trimming and J lost 0 bases, with 14 bases between them. There are 16 residues in the CDR3. The entire variable domain, with the rest obtained from reference TRBV11-2 and TRBJ1-3, is as follows: EAGVAQSPRYKIIEKRQSVAFWCNPISGHATLYWYQQILGQGPKLLIQFQNNGVVDDSQLPKDRFSAERLKGVDSTLKIQPAKLEDSAVYLCASSVADSPSGNTIYFGEGSWLTVV.

V and J are TRBV10-3 and TRBJ1-1; 7 bases line up with TRBD1. Germline V gene data show CDR1 as ENHRY and CDR2 as SYGVKD. The CDR3 has 15 residues. V trimming: 1 base; J trimming: 5 bases; junction bases outside the gene matches: 7. The CDR3 region has the DNA TGTGCCATCAGTGAGTTTATAGGGGGCGGGACTGAAGCTTTCTTT. Amino acids: CAISEFIGGGTEAFF.

The rearrangement joins TRBV4-1 to TRBJ1-6; 7 bases agree with TRBD1. V lost 4 bases and J lost 7; bases outside the gene matches: 13. Germline values: CDR1 MGHRA, CDR2 YSYEKL. The CDR3 extends over 17 amino acids. In nucleotides, the CDR3 is TGCGCCAGCAGCCCAGACAGGGACATGGGCTCGAATTCACCCCTCCACTTT. Translation gives CASSPDRDMGSNSPLHF.

V gene TRBV4-3 combines with J gene TRBJ2-2; 8 bases are a match to TRBD2. Germline CDR1 and CDR2: LGHNA and YSLEER. The CDR3 consists of 16 residues. V lost 1 base and J lost 4; bases outside the gene matches: 5. The CDR3 loop reads CASSQGAGGLTGELFF. For the CDR3, the DNA is TGCGCCAGCAGCCAAGGGGCGGGGGGTCTCACCGGGGAGCTGTTTTTT.

V usage is TRBV4-3 and J usage is TRBJ2-3; unclear D gene. Trimming pared 2 bases from V and 6 bases from J, leaving 6 bases between. Germline CDR1 is LGHNA and CDR2 is YSLEER. The CDR3 has 12 residues. The CDR3 spells CASSQHEDTQYF. The DNA for the CDR3 is TGCGCCAGCAGCCAACATGAGGATACGCAGTATTTT.

The chain couples TRBV28 to TRBJ2-1, with 14 bases matching TRBD2. Germline lookup yields CDR1 MDHEN and CDR2 SYDVKM. The CDR3 contains 22 residues. V lost 6 bases, J lost 2 bases, and 21 bases stayed unmatched. CDR3 in amino acids: CASSLYPPGLAGDLDPYNEQFF. CDR3 nucleotide sequence: TGTGCCAGCAGCCTTTACCCACCGGGACTAGCGGGAGATCTCGACCCCTACAATGAGCAGTTCTTC.